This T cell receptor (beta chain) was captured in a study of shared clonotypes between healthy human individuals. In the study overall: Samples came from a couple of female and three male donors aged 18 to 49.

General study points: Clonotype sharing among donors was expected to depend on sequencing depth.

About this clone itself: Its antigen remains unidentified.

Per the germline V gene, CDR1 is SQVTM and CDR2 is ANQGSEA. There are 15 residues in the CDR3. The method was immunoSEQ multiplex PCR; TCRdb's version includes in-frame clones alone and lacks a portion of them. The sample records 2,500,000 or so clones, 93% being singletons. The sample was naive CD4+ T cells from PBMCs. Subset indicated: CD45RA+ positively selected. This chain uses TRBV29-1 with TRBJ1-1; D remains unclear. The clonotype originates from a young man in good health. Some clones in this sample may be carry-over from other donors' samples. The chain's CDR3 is CSATLAAPPSAEAFF. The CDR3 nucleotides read TGCAGTGCTACCCTGGCCGCCCCCCCCAGCGCTGAAGCTTTCTTT.